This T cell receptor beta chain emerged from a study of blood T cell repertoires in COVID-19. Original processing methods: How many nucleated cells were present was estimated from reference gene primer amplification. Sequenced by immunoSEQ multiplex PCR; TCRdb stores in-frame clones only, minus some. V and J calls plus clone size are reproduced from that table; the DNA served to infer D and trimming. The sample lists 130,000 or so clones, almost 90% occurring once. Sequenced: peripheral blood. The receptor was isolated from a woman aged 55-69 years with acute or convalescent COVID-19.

DNA for the CDR3: TGTGCCAGCAGCGGGGACTCAACCTACGAGCAGTACTTC. The encoded protein is CASSGDSTYEQYF. The chain recombines TRBV28 with TRBJ2-7, with a weak D call TRBD2 (6 bases). Germline CDR1 reads MDHEN; CDR2 reads SYDVKM. The V end lost 6 bases, the J end lost 2 bases, and 11 bases lay between the germline ends. The CDR3 spans 13 residues. Filled out from reference TRBV28 and TRBJ2-7, the complete variable domain reads DVKVTQSSRYLVKRTGEKVFLECVQDMDHENMFWYRQDPGLGLRLIYFSYDVKMKEKGDIPEGYSVSREKKERFSLILESASTNQTSMYLCASSGDSTYEQYFGPGTRLTVT.